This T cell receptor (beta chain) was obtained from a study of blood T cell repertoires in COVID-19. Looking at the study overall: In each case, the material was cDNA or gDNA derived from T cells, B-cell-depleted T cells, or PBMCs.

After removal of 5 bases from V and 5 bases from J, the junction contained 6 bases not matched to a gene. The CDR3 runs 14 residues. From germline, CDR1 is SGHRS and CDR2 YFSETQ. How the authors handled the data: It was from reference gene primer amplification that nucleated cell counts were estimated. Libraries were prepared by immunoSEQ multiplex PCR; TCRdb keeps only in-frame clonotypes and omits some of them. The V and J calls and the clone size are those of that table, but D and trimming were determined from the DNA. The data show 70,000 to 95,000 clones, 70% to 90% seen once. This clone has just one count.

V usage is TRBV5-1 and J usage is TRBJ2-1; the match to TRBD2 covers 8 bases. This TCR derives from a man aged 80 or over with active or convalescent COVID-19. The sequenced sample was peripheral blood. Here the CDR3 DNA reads TGCGCCAGCAGTAGGACTAGCAGCCACAATGAGCAGTTCTTC. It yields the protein CASSRTSSHNEQFF.